This TCR beta chain appears in the sequencing data of a study of blood T cell repertoires in COVID-19 (dated by TCRdb to about 2020). Looking at the study overall: Samples covering the acute and convalescent phases of COVID-19 were provided by collaborators in the United States, Italy and Spain. The prospective study material was composed of cDNA or gDNA derived from T cells, B-cell-depleted T cells, or PBMCs. Deeply sampled blood TCRbeta repertoires from subjects exposed to, actively infected with, or recovered from COVID-19 were included in the dataset. The repertoires were released in a freely available public database meant as a resource for research on the immune response to SARS-CoV-2. The samples were drawn from two sources: the first 160 participants of the ongoing ImmuneRACE study, and 1,254 subjects contributed by 6 global collaborators. A de-identified subject ID, COVID-19 status, age in years and sex were almost always included in the sample metadata. HLA class I and class II types, where available, came from metadata supplied by the sample provider rather than from assay-based typing. General study outcomes and caveats: Clinical and demographic metadata were provided uncurated, with the amount varying by source and participant.

This clone was seen just once. Its antigen is currently not known. Base qualities were left out, and no much larger clone turns up one base away. TCRbeta CDR3 regions were amplified from genomic DNA using the immunoSEQ Assay, a bias-controlled multiplex PCR. On the study's bioinformatics: The number of nucleated cells in each sample was estimated from the amplification of reference gene primers within the assay. Sequence reads were collapsed and filtered to measure the absolute abundance of every unique TCRbeta CDR3 rearrangement. Productive Simpson clonality was computed per sample as the square root of Simpson's diversity index over productive rearrangements. Here the immuneACCESS table is served through TCRdb, limited to in-frame sequences with V and J called. Missing clones are a known gap in these copies; in checked studies unresolved V genes cover under half, and the rest lacks a known reason. V and J calls and clone size are copied from that table; D and trimming were computed from the DNA. For this sample the table gives approximately 360,000 clones, of which under 85% were detected only once. The ten largest clones add up to less than 6% of the sample.

From V the trimming removes 4 bases and from J it removes 0 bases, while the gene matches leave 6 bases of the junction unaccounted for. As encoded in the germline V gene, CDR1 is SGDLS while CDR2 is YYNGEE. Counted from cysteine to phenylalanine, this CDR3 has 15 amino acids. Just the 45-base CDR3 DNA is kept, in frame starting at base 1. Participants in the prospective study were aged about 18 to 100 years, lived in 20 to 25 United States geographic areas, and enrolled through a virtual design. To assign participants to cohorts, the prospective study relied on clinical history that participants themselves reported in a screening survey and a study questionnaire. Recovered participants in ImmuneRACE Cohort 3 were defined as having two consecutive negative NP/OP PCR tests, clearance from a healthcare professional, or resolution of symptoms. In the prospective study, mobile phlebotomists collected whole blood, serum and a nasopharyngeal or oropharyngeal swab from each participant. Over an approximately 2-month period, participants in the prospective study had the option of providing additional blood draws and questionnaires. Blood samples from the prospective study were shipped frozen or at room temperature prior to DNA extraction.

This TCR derives from a woman aged 50 to 60 who had recovered from COVID-19. Sequenced material: PBMCs or T cells enriched from blood (not recorded which). The chain joins TRBV9 to TRBJ1-1; 7 bases in the middle match TRBD1. The bases are TGTGCCAGCAGCACCCGGGACAGCCTGAACACTGAAGCTTTCTTT. Its protein product is CASSTRDSLNTEAFF.